Listed here is a single TCR beta chain. CDR3 length equals 16 residues. The V gene lost 0 bases and the J gene lost 9 bases, with 15 bases spanning the gap. The germline V gene has CDR1 SGHTA and CDR2 FQGTGA. Participants' reported clinical history set cohort assignment. As originally analysed: It was from reference gene primer amplification that nucleated cell counts were estimated. Data came from immunoSEQ multiplex PCR; TCRdb stores just in-frame clones and leaves some out. D and trimming were read from the DNA, whereas the V and J calls and clone size are those reported in that table. The table has some 300,000 clones, about nine tenths seen once. This specimen belongs to a study of blood T cell repertoires in COVID-19.

Sequencing input: PBMCs or T cells enriched from blood (not recorded which). This chain links TRBV7-3 with TRBJ1-6; D unresolved. The source is a middle-aged woman who had recovered from COVID-19. Written as DNA, the CDR3 is TGTGCCAGCAGCTTAACGACCCCGGGAGGAGGTTCACCCCTCCACTTT. Encoded protein: CASSLTTPGGGSPLHF.